A single sample is the source of the 32 T cell receptor beta chains below, sequenced in a study of shared clonotypes between healthy human individuals. Profiled with immunoSEQ multiplex PCR; TCRdb holds only in-frame clones, not every one. Among some 2,400,000 clones listed, 90% to 97% were seen once. Sequences were obtained from naive CD4+ T cells sorted from blood. Noted subset: CD45RA+ positively selected. Every receptor here comes from a man younger than 35 in good health.

This clone was counted between two and nine times. The chain carries TRBV28 and TRBJ1-6; D unclear. Trimming left V 5 bases short and J 8 bases short, with 7 bases between. Germline CDR1 is MDHEN and CDR2 is SYDVKM. This CDR3 has 12 amino acids. DNA of the CDR3: TGTGCCAGCAGTCACTCAGATTCACCCCTCCACTTT. Protein sequence: CASSHSDSPLHF.

The chain recombines TRBV7-2 with TRBJ2-5, with 8 bases lining up with TRBD2. The V and J ends lost 5 bases and 3 bases, in that order; junction bases with no gene match: 8. CDR1 and CDR2 from the germline V gene are SGHTA and FQGNSA. CDR3 size: 15 residues. For the CDR3, the DNA is TGTGCCAGCAGCCCAACCAAAGCGGGAGAAGAGACCCAGTACTTC. This sequence encodes CASSPTKAGEETQYF.

V is TRBV12-5 and J is TRBJ2-2, with TRBD1 matching 8 bases. The trim removed 6 bases at V and 1 base at J, leaving 4 bases unmatched. From germline, CDR1 is LGHNT and CDR2 FRNRAP. The CDR3 length is 15 residues. CDR3 sequence (DNA): TGTGCTAGTGGCAAAGGACAGGGGAACACCGGGGAGCTGTTTTTT. This codes for CASGKGQGNTGELFF.

V gene TRBV27 combines with J gene TRBJ1-1; D unresolved. The germline CDR1 and CDR2 sequences are MNHEY and SMNVEV (reference sequence). The CDR3 totals 13 residues. Trimming cost V 6 bases and J 0 bases, with 8 bases left between them. For the CDR3, the DNA is TGTGCCAGCAGCCGGACTGTGAACACTGAAGCTTTCTTT. This gives the protein CASSRTVNTEAFF.

In DNA, the CDR3 is TGTGCCAGCAGTTACTCGACTAGCGGGATCAATGAGCAGTTCTTC. Its protein product is CASSYSTSGINEQFF. The chain couples TRBV6-6 to TRBJ2-1, with 11 positions matching TRBD2. The V and J ends lost 0 bases and 6 bases, in that order; junction bases with no gene match: 1. CDR3 size: 15 residues. Germline-derived CDR1 and CDR2 are MNHNY and SVGAGI (reference sequence).

A word on this clone: At the DNA level, this CDR3 is encoded by other sequences in the same sample as well. The chain joins TRBV18 to TRBJ2-2, with D perhaps TRBD1 (5 bases). The germline gives CDR1 KGHSH, CDR2 LQKENI. The CDR3 is made up of 14 amino acids. Trimming cost V 2 bases and J 2 bases, with 6 bases left between them. The CDR3 spells CASSPGANTGELFF. CDR3 nucleotide sequence: TGTGCCAGCTCACCAGGGGCTAACACCGGGGAGCTGTTTTTT. Drawing the rest from reference TRBV18 and TRBJ2-2, the complete variable domain is NAGVMQNPRHLVRRRGQEARLRCSPMKGHSHVYWYRQLPEEGLKFMVYLQKENIIDESGMPKERFSAEFPKEGPSILRIQQVVRGDSAAYFCASSPGANTGELFFGEGSRLTVL.

In regard to this clone: At one of its ends the junction is not consistent with the germline gene, which may arise from a read error. The chain has TRBV7-7 and TRBJ2-1; 9 nucleotides match TRBD2. CDR3 length: 15 residues. CDR1 and CDR2 (germline): SSHAT, FNYEAQ (reference sequence). The CDR3 DNA reads as TGTGCTAGCAGCTCCGGACTAGCGTTGGGCAATGAGCAGTTCTTC. It encodes CASSSGLALGNEQFF.

The CDR3 DNA sequence: TGTGCCAGCAGTTACCTCTACGGCGAGCAGTACTTC. This gives the protein CASSYLYGEQYF. The chain combines TRBV28 with TRBJ2-7; unclear D gene. Germline CDR1 MDHEN, CDR2 SYDVKM. The CDR3 extends over 12 amino acids. V lost 4 bases to trimming and J lost 6 bases, with 10 bases between them. The whole variable domain, filled in from reference TRBV28 and TRBJ2-7, reads DVKVTQSSRYLVKRTGEKVFLECVQDMDHENMFWYRQDPGLGLRLIYFSYDVKMKEKGDIPEGYSVSREKKERFSLILESASTNQTSMYLCASSYLYGEQYFGPGTRLTVT.

This chain connects TRBV2 to TRBJ2-2, with D perhaps assigned TRBD1 or TRBD2 (6 bases each). V lost 7 bases and J lost 0, with 9 bases in between. Germline assignment: CDR1 SNHLY and CDR2 FYNNEI. The CDR3 totals 14 residues. In DNA form, the CDR3 reads TGTGCCAGCACGGGGGCAACGAACACCGGGGAGCTGTTTTTT. This encodes CASTGATNTGELFF. The full variable domain, rest sourced from reference TRBV2 and TRBJ2-2, is EPEVTQTPSHQVTQMGQEVILRCVPISNHLYFYWYRQILGQKVEFLVSFYNNEISEKSEIFDDQFSVERPDGSNFTLKIRSTKLEDSAMYFCASTGATNTGELFFGEGSRLTVL.

The V and J genes are TRBV5-6 and TRBJ1-2, with D uncertain. The germline CDR1 and CDR2 sequences are SGHDT and YYEEEE. V lost 2 bases, J lost 8 bases, and 19 bases lay in between. The CDR3 length is 15 residues. The CDR3 DNA sequence: TGTGCCAGCAGCTTTTCAACGGGTCGCCAAAAGGGCTACACCTTC. It yields the protein CASSFSTGRQKGYTF.

The chain uses TRBV9 and TRBJ2-5; 12 nucleotides line up with TRBD1. V shed 3 bases and J 5 bases; nucleotides not matched to a gene: 8. Per the germline V gene, CDR1 is SGDLS and CDR2 is YYNGEE. This CDR3 contains 16 residues. In DNA, the CDR3 is TGTGCCAGCAGCGCGGGACAGGGGGCGCGGTATGAGACCCAGTACTTC. This gives the protein CASSAGQGARYETQYF.

This clone has only one observation. The sample holds other DNA sequences that translate to the same CDR3. This chain uses TRBV20-1 with TRBJ2-1; D gene ambiguous. This CDR3 comprises 10 residues. From germline, CDR1 is DFQATT and CDR2 SNEGSKA (reference sequence). Trimming took off 5 bases at V and 8 bases at J, with 7 bases between the two ends. The chain's CDR3 is CSASVDEQFF. The CDR3 nucleotides read TGCAGTGCTTCGGTCGATGAGCAGTTCTTC.

Comment on this clone: The identical CDR3 is also encoded by other nucleotide sequences in the sample. The V and J genes are TRBV7-9 and TRBJ1-1; 7 bases agree with TRBD1. The germline CDR1 and CDR2 sequences are SEHNR and FQNEAQ (reference sequence). The CDR3 is made up of 13 amino acids. Trimming removed 5 bases from V and 5 bases from J; junction bases left unmatched: 5. CDR3 region: CASSRDRGTEAFF. The DNA of the CDR3 is TGTGCCAGCAGCCGGGACAGAGGGACTGAAGCTTTCTTT.

This clone was seen a single time. The chain recombines TRBV6-5 with TRBJ2-2; D is uncertain. Trimming cost V 2 bases and J 6 bases, with 10 bases left between them. The CDR3 loop spans 14 amino acids. Germline V gene sequence: CDR1 MNHEY, CDR2 SVGAGI. CDR3 coding DNA: TGTGCCAGCAGTTACATCGACCCGCCCGGGGAGCTGTTTTTT. This codes for CASSYIDPPGELFF.

In DNA form, the CDR3 reads TGTGCCAGTACCGAAGGAGTGTACTCTGGGGCCAACGTCCTGACTTTC. Its translation is CASTEGVYSGANVLTF. V is TRBV19 and J is TRBJ2-6; D call uncertain. The CDR3 consists of 16 residues. Germline lookup yields CDR1 LNHDA and CDR2 SQIVND (reference sequence). The V end lost 7 bases, the J end lost 0 bases, and 13 bases lay between the germline ends.

V usage is TRBV5-5 and J usage is TRBJ2-6, with 11 positions matching TRBD1. This CDR3 is 16 amino acids long. Germline assignment: CDR1 SGHKS and CDR2 YYEKEE (reference sequence). After removal of 4 bases from V and 7 bases from J, the junction contained 7 bases not matched to a gene. Written as DNA, the CDR3 is TGTGCCAGCAGCACCGGACAGGGGGCAAGCGCCAACGTCCTGACTTTC. Translated: CASSTGQGASANVLTF.

The rearrangement links TRBV7-8 to TRBJ2-2; 7 bases are shared with TRBD1. The J segment lost 5 bases and the V segment lost 2 bases, leaving 5 bases of the junction unmatched. The CDR3 consists of 15 residues. Germline V gene data show CDR1 as SGHVS and CDR2 as FQNEAQ. CDR3 nucleotide sequence: TGTGCCAGCAGCTTATTTGCAGGGGGAACCGGGGAGCTGTTTTTT. Amino acids: CASSLFAGGTGELFF.

The rearrangement uses TRBV9 and TRBJ2-2; TRBD1 matches at 8 bases. The germline CDR1 and CDR2 sequences are SGDLS and YYNGEE. This CDR3 spans 16 amino acids. Losses at the gene ends were 4 bases for V and 0 bases for J; bases not matched to a gene: 5. The CDR3: CASSLGQAANTGELFF. Written as DNA, the CDR3 is TGTGCCAGCAGCCTGGGACAGGCCGCGAACACCGGGGAGCTGTTTTTT.

The CDR3 DNA reads TGTGCCAGCAGTTCCCCGTTCGGCACCTACGAGCAGTACTTC. Translation: CASSSPFGTYEQYF. This chain uses TRBV25-1 with TRBJ2-7; D is uncertain. With 5 bases removed from V and 2 bases from J, the gap between germline ends came to 13 bases. The length of the CDR3 is 14 residues. CDR1 MGHDK and CDR2 SYGVNS come from the germline V gene.

The chain links TRBV5-1 to TRBJ2-6, with TRBD2 matching over 7 bases. Unmatched junction bases numbered 9, after V lost 5 bases and J lost 1 base. The CDR3 is made up of 17 amino acids. Germline V gene sequence: CDR1 SGHRS, CDR2 YFSETQ. In nucleotides, the CDR3 is TGCGCCAGCAGAGCGGGGTCTATAAGTTCTGGGGCCAACGTCCTGACTTTC. Encoded protein: CASRAGSISSGANVLTF.

The CDR3 region is CASSPGQGTYGYTF. CDR3 in DNA: TGTGCCAGCTCACCAGGACAGGGGACCTATGGCTACACCTTC. The V gene is TRBV18, the J gene TRBJ1-2; 9 nucleotides agree with TRBD1. The CDR3 length is 14 residues. Trimming cost V 2 bases and J 4 bases; bases outside gene matches: 2. Germline values: CDR1 KGHSH, CDR2 LQKENI.

The chain combines TRBV6-5 with TRBJ1-1; D not resolved. Germline V lookup: CDR1 MNHEY, CDR2 SVGAGI. The CDR3 length is 14 residues. The V gene lost 2 bases and the J gene lost 3 bases, with 10 bases spanning the gap. The CDR3 protein is CASSYEGPHTEAFF. CDR3 nucleotide sequence: TGTGCCAGCAGTTACGAGGGTCCGCACACTGAAGCTTTCTTT.

The chain uses TRBV30 and TRBJ1-4, with a tentative D call TRBD1 (5 bases). Germline CDR1 GTSNPN, CDR2 SVGIG (reference sequence). Deletions cut 0 bases from V and 1 base from J, with 9 bases between. The CDR3 has 15 residues. The CDR3 nucleotides read TGTGCCTGGAGTGTACGACAGAGAACTAATGAAAAACTGTTTTTT. The encoded protein is CAWSVRQRTNEKLFF.

This sequence joins TRBV9 and TRBJ2-3; D is undetermined. Germline V gene lookup returns CDR1 SGDLS and CDR2 YYNGEE. The CDR3 is 14 residues long. V lost 3 bases and J 7 bases, leaving 15 bases between the germline ends. The CDR3 protein is CASSGSPSENTQYF. The CDR3 DNA sequence: TGTGCCAGCAGCGGTAGCCCCAGCGAGAATACGCAGTATTTT.

Details on this clone: The same CDR3 can be traced to other DNA sequences in this sample. The rearrangement uses TRBV6-5 and TRBJ2-7; 9 bases line up with TRBD2. The length of the CDR3 is 15 residues. Germline V gene data show CDR1 as MNHEY and CDR2 as SVGAGI. J lost 2 bases, V lost 5 bases, and 7 bases had no gene match. CDR3 amino acids: CASSPLAGATYEQYF. CDR3 DNA: TGTGCCAGCAGTCCTTTAGCGGGGGCCACCTACGAGCAGTACTTC.

This chain connects TRBV6-5 to TRBJ1-6, with D perhaps matching TRBD1 (5 bases). The CDR3 spans 15 residues. The V end was cut by 3 bases, the J end by 9 bases, with 15 bases between. Germline loops: CDR1 MNHEY, CDR2 SVGAGI. This CDR3 reads CASSYDWGAGSPLHF. CDR3 sequence (DNA): TGTGCCAGCAGTTATGATTGGGGCGCCGGTTCACCCCTCCACTTT.

The chain recombines TRBV19 with TRBJ2-3; 9 positions agree with TRBD1. V shed 5 bases, J shed 3 bases, and the junction held 9 bases outside the gene matches. The CDR3 totals 16 residues. Germline CDR1 and CDR2: LNHDA and SQIVND (reference sequence). The CDR3 sequence: CASSGNRDRVTDTQYF. The CDR3 nucleotides are TGTGCCAGTAGTGGTAACAGGGACAGGGTTACAGATACGCAGTATTTT.

This chain connects TRBV10-3 to TRBJ2-5; 11 bases line up with TRBD1. The CDR3 is 14 amino acids. Germline values: CDR1 ENHRY, CDR2 SYGVKD. The J segment lost 1 base and the V segment lost 6 bases, leaving 1 base of the junction unmatched. The CDR3 nucleotides are TGTGCCATCAGGGGACAGGGGGGCCAAGAGACCCAGTACTTC. Residues: CAIRGQGGQETQYF.

The chain uses TRBV30 and TRBJ1-1; 7 bases agree with TRBD1. The germline V gene has CDR1 GTSNPN and CDR2 SVGIG (reference sequence). V trimming: 3 bases; J trimming: 2 bases; junction bases outside the gene matches: 9. The CDR3 contains 15 residues. The CDR3 coding sequence is TGTGCCTGGAGGGCGGCAGACAGGGCAAACACTGAAGCTTTCTTT. This sequence encodes CAWRAADRANTEAFF.

This clone was recorded only once. This chain's CDR3 is CASSVGGTGGAQETQYF. The CDR3 region has the DNA TGTGCCAGCAGCGTAGGAGGAACGGGCGGCGCCCAAGAGACCCAGTACTTC. J is TRBJ2-5 and V is TRBV9; no clear D. The CDR3 totals 17 residues. The germline V gene encodes CDR1 SGDLS and CDR2 YYNGEE. Between the trimmed V and J ends, which lost 0 bases and 1 base, there was a span of 16 bases.

This chain joins TRBV2 and TRBJ2-3, with D uncertain. This CDR3 contains 15 residues. V gave up 4 bases and J gave up 5 bases, with 16 bases separating them. Germline loops: CDR1 SNHLY, CDR2 FYNNEI. CDR3 region: CASSAIQASRDTQYF. In DNA, the CDR3 is TGTGCCAGCAGTGCTATCCAAGCTTCGAGAGATACGCAGTATTTT.

This chain connects TRBV5-1 to TRBJ1-1; D is perhaps TRBD1 (6 bases). This CDR3 is 13 amino acids long. Trimming pared 0 bases from V and 5 bases from J, leaving 8 bases between. Germline-derived CDR1 and CDR2 are SGHRS and YFSETQ. The CDR3 coding sequence is TGCGCCAGCAGCTTGGACAGGGAGACTGAAGCTTTCTTT. It encodes CASSLDRETEAFF.